The 28 T cell receptor beta chains below all came from one sample that was sequenced in a study of T cell repertoires in cytomegalovirus infection. TCRdb fed the reads into MiXCR, producing one record per CDR3 protein. The data hold some 560,000 distinct CDR3 sequences, with 40% observed a single time. Their antigens are not known. The sequencing here drew on cultured PBMCs, taken from culture after CMV antigen stimulation. These TCRs come from a human donor in good health (CMV status not recorded). Some clones in this sample may be carry-over from other donors' samples.

This rearrangement joins TRBV7-8 to TRBJ2-3; no definite D call. V lost 5 bases and J lost 7, with 13 bases in between. The CDR3 has 13 residues. Germline V CDR1 and CDR2: SGHVS, FQNEAQ. This CDR3 reads CASSPRVSYTQYF. In DNA, the CDR3 is TGTGCCAGCAGCCCACGAGTTTCGTATACGCAGTATTTT.

The chain joins TRBV19 to TRBJ1-1; 8 bases match TRBD1. The V segment lost 7 bases and the J segment 4 bases; nucleotides outside the gene matches: 8. CDR1 and CDR2 (germline): LNHDA, SQIVND (reference sequence). This CDR3 is built from 14 residues. This CDR3 is CASIPYRGGTEAFF. The CDR3 coding sequence is TGTGCCAGTATACCCTACAGGGGGGGCACTGAAGCTTTCTTT.

The V and J genes are TRBV2 and TRBJ1-3; TRBD1 aligns across 10 bases. V shed 7 bases and J 0 bases; nucleotides not matched to a gene: 12. Germline loops: CDR1 SNHLY, CDR2 FYNNEI. CDR3 size: 18 residues. Written as DNA, the CDR3 is TGTGCCAGCACCCTGGACAGGGGGTTTGGGAGCTCTGGAAACACCATATATTTT. This codes for CASTLDRGFGSSGNTIYF.

A single count supports this clonotype. This chain uses TRBV28 with TRBJ1-1; D is possibly TRBD1 (6 bases). This CDR3 region has 16 residues. Germline CDR1 MDHEN, CDR2 SYDVKM. Between the trimmed V and J ends, which lost 4 bases and 0 bases, there was a span of 15 bases. The CDR3 bases are TGTGCCAGCAGTTCCTCAGGGAGGGGGTTGAACACTGAAGCTTTCTTT. Its translation is CASSSSGRGLNTEAFF.

This rearrangement joins TRBV6-1 to TRBJ1-3; 8 bases line up with TRBD1. Looked up from germline, CDR1 is MNHNS and CDR2 is SASEGT. The CDR3 covers 17 residues. The trim removed 1 base at V and 0 bases at J, leaving 5 bases unmatched. CDR3: CASSEVRDRISGNTIYF. The CDR3 DNA sequence: TGTGCCAGCAGTGAAGTAAGGGACAGGATCTCTGGAAACACCATATATTTT.

This chain joins TRBV29-1 and TRBJ2-5; D remains ambiguous. V lost 1 base, J lost 5 bases, and 17 bases lay in between. Germline CDR1 reads SQVTM; CDR2 reads ANQGSEA. This CDR3 comprises 15 residues. The DNA for the CDR3 is TGCAGCGTTGAAGCGCCCGGCAGCGTCGGGGAGACCCAGTACTTC. This translates into CSVEAPGSVGETQYF.

This sequence joins TRBV5-6 and TRBJ2-7, with D perhaps matching TRBD1 or TRBD2 (5 bases each). The germline V gene encodes CDR1 SGHDT and CDR2 YYEEEE. The CDR3 spans 14 residues. Trimming cost V 4 bases and J 5 bases, with 16 bases left between them. The CDR3 DNA reads TGTGCCAGCAGCCGAACTTGGGGGACCAACGAGCAGTACTTC. This gives the protein CASSRTWGTNEQYF.

This chain connects TRBV14 to TRBJ2-1; a possible D gene is TRBD2 (6 bases). The CDR3 covers 16 residues. The ends were cut back, 5 bases at V and 0 bases at J, with 14 bases in the middle. The germline V gene encodes CDR1 SGHDN and CDR2 FVKESK. The CDR3 sequence: CASSASGTLSYNEQFF. The CDR3 coding sequence is TGTGCCAGCAGCGCATCAGGGACTCTCTCCTACAATGAGCAGTTCTTC.

The chain joins TRBV7-4 to TRBJ2-1; D is tentatively TRBD1 or TRBD2 (5 bases each). V lost 2 bases and J 7 bases, leaving 12 bases between the germline ends. Germline values: CDR1 SGHVT, CDR2 SQSDAQ. The CDR3 sequence is 14 residues long. The CDR3 DNA sequence: TGTGCCAGCAGCTTAATCGGGGCGCGGAATGAGCAGTTCTTC. Amino acid sequence: CASSLIGARNEQFF.

This clonotype appeared a few times. DNA of the CDR3: TGTGCCAGCAGTCCCAGACAGCTAGCAACTAATGAAAAACTGTTTTTT. Protein: CASSPRQLATNEKLFF. The chain recombines TRBV12-3 or TRBV12-4 with TRBJ1-4; D possibly corresponds to TRBD1 (5 bases). V shed 5 bases and J shed 0 bases, with 13 bases lying between them. The CDR3 is 16 residues long.

CDR3 amino acids: CASSFLQSTGELFF. The DNA for the CDR3 is TGTGCCAGCAGTTTCTTACAGAGCACCGGGGAGCTGTTTTTT. The chain couples TRBV12-3 or TRBV12-4 to TRBJ2-2; D is ambiguous. The germline V and J ends were trimmed by 3 bases and 4 bases, with 9 bases remaining between them. The CDR3 has 14 residues.

This clonotype was seen only a few times. This chain joins TRBV27 and TRBJ1-6, with no clear D. Trimming left V 2 bases short and J 6 bases short, with 14 bases between. This CDR3 region has 16 residues. The germline V gene has CDR1 MNHEY and CDR2 SMNVEV (reference sequence). The CDR3 coding sequence is TGTGCCAGCAGTTTAGGGCAGGAGCCTATTAATTCACCCCTCCACTTT. Amino acids: CASSLGQEPINSPLHF.

The chain's CDR3 is CASSWGMRGYTF. The CDR3, as DNA: TGTGCCAGCAGTTGGGGCATGCGCGGCTACACCTTC. V usage is TRBV28 and J usage is TRBJ1-2, with D maybe TRBD1 (5 bases). The CDR3 extends over 12 amino acids. Germline V gene sequence: CDR1 MDHEN, CDR2 SYDVKM. V dropped 4 bases and J dropped 8 bases, with 11 bases sitting between them.

The chain has TRBV7-2 and TRBJ2-7; D perhaps matches TRBD2 (5 bases). Trimming took off 5 bases at V and 3 bases at J, with 20 bases between the two ends. The CDR3 contains 16 residues. The germline gives CDR1 SGHTA, CDR2 FQGNSA. CDR3 in DNA: TGTGCCAGCAGCCCCGCCGGGGTCTACCCATACTACGAGCAGTACTTC. The encoded protein is CASSPAGVYPYYEQYF.

This clonotype was counted a few times. The J gene is TRBJ2-5, the V gene TRBV12-3 or TRBV12-4; 9 bases fit TRBD2. The CDR3 loop spans 15 amino acids. J gave up 5 bases and V 4 bases, and 8 bases lay outside the gene matches. The CDR3 is CASSSSAGGGETQYF. In nucleotides, the CDR3 is TGTGCCAGCAGTTCCTCAGCGGGGGGAGGTGAGACCCAGTACTTC.

This clonotype was seen only once. V usage is TRBV7-2 and J usage is TRBJ1-6; a possible D gene is TRBD1 (5 bases). Trimming removed 1 base from V and 8 bases from J, with 12 bases in between. CDR1 is SGHTA and CDR2 is FQGNSA in the germline V gene. The CDR3 covers 15 residues. CDR3 sequence reads: CASSLEGVGYSPLHF. In nucleotides, the CDR3 is TGTGCCAGCAGCTTAGAAGGGGTGGGTTATTCACCCCTCCACTTT. Based on the CDR3 plus reference TRBV7-2 and TRBJ1-6, the full variable domain is GAGVSQSPSNKVTEKGKDVELRCDPISGHTALYWYRQSLGQGLEFLIYFQGNSAPDKSGLPSDRFSAERTGGSVSTLTIQRTQQEDSAVYLCASSLEGVGYSPLHFGNGTRLTVT.

This clonotype was counted only a few times. The gene calls are TRBV11-3 and TRBJ2-2; 8 nucleotides agree with TRBD2. The V and J ends lost 6 bases and 6 bases, in that order; junction bases with no gene match: 12. Germline assignment: CDR1 SGHNT and CDR2 YENEEA. The CDR3 is 16 residues long. The CDR3, as DNA: TGTGCCAGCAGTAAAAATAGCCGGGGGGGCCCCGGGGAGCTGTTTTTT. This encodes CASSKNSRGGPGELFF.

This clonotype turned up a few times. This chain connects TRBV7-2 to TRBJ1-4; D remains ambiguous. V lost 2 bases, J lost 0 bases, and 10 bases lay in between. There are 16 residues in the CDR3. From germline, CDR1 is SGHTA and CDR2 FQGNSA. Here the CDR3 reads CASSLLQPATNEKLFF. In nucleotides, the CDR3 is TGTGCCAGCAGCTTATTGCAACCCGCAACTAATGAAAAACTGTTTTTT.

The chain combines TRBV19 with TRBJ1-1, with unresolved D. The CDR3 length is 14 residues. CDR1 LNHDA and CDR2 SQIVND come from the germline V gene (reference sequence). Deletions cut 6 bases from V and 1 base from J, with 12 bases between. CDR3 region: CASSPPRANTEAFF. The CDR3 bases are TGTGCCAGTAGCCCTCCACGGGCGAACACTGAAGCTTTCTTT.

The chain links TRBV28 to TRBJ1-2, with TRBD1 as a possible D gene (6 bases). Germline assignment: CDR1 MDHEN and CDR2 SYDVKM. Trimming took 6 bases from V and 4 from J, leaving 12 bases between them. This CDR3 has 13 amino acids. Here the CDR3 reads CASRPSTGYGYTF. The CDR3 region has the DNA TGTGCCAGCAGGCCGTCGACAGGCTATGGCTACACCTTC.

The chain employs TRBV6-5 and TRBJ1-4; D might be TRBD1 (6 bases). CDR1 is MNHEY and CDR2 is SVGAGI in the germline V gene. Trimming stripped 10 bases from V and 3 bases from J, with 15 bases between. The CDR3 consists of 14 residues. The DNA of the CDR3 is TGTGCCACCAGAAGGACAGCTTCTAATGAAAAACTGTTTTTT. This gives the protein CATRRTASNEKLFF.

The table lists this clonotype with a few counts. The chain carries TRBV2 and TRBJ2-4; no clear D. CDR1 is SNHLY and CDR2 is FYNNEI in the germline V gene. The CDR3 is 15 residues long. V gave up 6 bases and J gave up 6 bases, with 18 bases separating them. The CDR3 loop is CASRVDTGGGNIQYF. The CDR3 DNA reads TGTGCCAGCAGGGTAGATACGGGTGGTGGAAACATTCAGTACTTC. The entire variable domain, with the rest obtained from reference TRBV2 and TRBJ2-4, is as follows: EPEVTQTPSHQVTQMGQEVILRCVPISNHLYFYWYRQILGQKVEFLVSFYNNEISEKSEIFDDQFSVERPDGSNFTLKIRSTKLEDSAMYFCASRVDTGGGNIQYFGAGTRLSVL.

The chain links TRBV7-2 to TRBJ2-1, with 7 bases matching TRBD2. With V trimmed by 4 bases and J by 9 bases, 6 bases remained unmatched. CDR3 size: 13 residues. Germline CDR1 and CDR2: SGHTA and FQGNSA. CDR3 residues: CASSSTSDPEQFF. CDR3 in DNA: TGTGCCAGCAGCTCCACTAGCGATCCTGAGCAGTTCTTC. The variable domain in full, completed from reference TRBV7-2 and TRBJ2-1, reads GAGVSQSPSNKVTEKGKDVELRCDPISGHTALYWYRQSLGQGLEFLIYFQGNSAPDKSGLPSDRFSAERTGGSVSTLTIQRTQQEDSAVYLCASSSTSDPEQFFGPGTRLTVL.

The CDR3 sequence is CASRSEGVNEQFF. The CDR3 bases are TGTGCCAGCAGATCCGAGGGGGTCAATGAGCAGTTCTTC. The chain carries TRBV12-3 or TRBV12-4 and TRBJ2-1, with D maybe TRBD1 (6 bases). The germline V and J ends were trimmed by 6 bases and 6 bases, with 12 bases remaining between them. This CDR3 has 13 residues.

This sequence joins TRBV25-1 and TRBJ1-4; D uncertain. CDR1 and CDR2 (germline): MGHDK, SYGVNS. The CDR3 length is 12 residues. V gave up 8 bases and J gave up 8 bases, with 12 bases separating them. The CDR3 region is CASATTGEKLFF. CDR3 coding DNA: TGTGCCAGCGCTACGACCGGGGAAAAACTGTTTTTT. Full variable domain (remainder filled in from reference TRBV25-1 and TRBJ1-4): EADIYQTPRYLVIGTGKKITLECSQTMGHDKMYWYQQDPGMELHLIHYSYGVNSTEKGDLSSESTVSRIRTEHFPLTLESARPSHTSQYLCASATTGEKLFFGSGTQLSVL.

The chain has TRBV6-1 and TRBJ1-4; D uncertain. Trimming took off 6 bases at V and 12 bases at J, with 11 bases between the two ends. Germline values: CDR1 MNHNS, CDR2 SASEGT. There are 11 residues in the CDR3. The CDR3 region is CASSRPRELFF. The CDR3 DNA is TGTGCCAGCAGCCGACCCCGGGAACTGTTTTTT.

The chain is built from TRBV7-2 and TRBJ2-3, with TRBD2 matching 8 bases. Germline V gene sequence: CDR1 SGHTA, CDR2 FQGNSA. The junction had 7 bases not matched to a gene; V was cut back by 5 bases and J by 3 bases. This CDR3 is 15 amino acids long. The CDR3 spells CASSHQRGKTDTQYF. In DNA, the CDR3 is TGTGCCAGCAGCCACCAGCGGGGGAAAACAGATACGCAGTATTTT.

The CDR3 bases are TGTGCCAGCAGCCCACCCGGTATTCGAACGACTGAAGCTTTCTTT. Translation gives CASSPPGIRTTEAFF. The V call is TRBV7-9, the J call TRBJ1-1; no definite D call. This CDR3 region has 15 residues. V was shortened by 5 bases and J by 5 bases, with 18 bases between the two germline ends. In germline, CDR1 is SEHNR, CDR2 FQNEAQ (reference sequence).